This TCR beta chain was sequenced during a study of T cell responses to AZD1222 COVID-19 vaccine. This CDR3 region has 14 residues. After removal of 5 bases from V and 7 bases from J, the junction contained 6 bases not matched to a gene. Germline V CDR1 and CDR2: MNHEY, SVGAGI. Overall study findings and caveats: The study sampled repertoires only after the peak T cell response. Epitopes outside B.1.351 and B.1.1.7 mutated regions reportedly drew nearly half of spike TCRs.

Assay: immunoSEQ multiplex PCR; the TCRdb copy retains only in-frame clones and omits some. The repertoire holds around 150,000 clones, with 92% as singletons. For this clone: Its antigen is not identified.

The rearrangement joins TRBV6-5 to TRBJ2-5; 11 nucleotides align to TRBD1. The sequences come from peripheral blood, collected 28 days after the second AZD1222 dose. The source is an adult who received the AZD1222 COVID-19 vaccine. Written as DNA, the CDR3 is TGTGCCAGCAGTACCTGGGACAGGGGGGGGACCCAGTACTTC. Translating it yields CASSTWDRGGTQYF.